This T cell receptor (beta chain) was sequenced in a study of cytomegalovirus exposure and HLA in healthy donors. This CDR3 region has 16 residues. Germline CDR1 is SGHTA and CDR2 is FQGNSA. V dropped 1 base and J dropped 3; count of bases not matched to a gene: 6. This table comes from immunoSEQ multiplex PCR, and its TCRdb copy is limited to in-frame clones, with some not included. The sample holds around 130,000 clones, roughly 84% seen once. This clone was observed a single time. The sequence was obtained from a woman younger than 45 in good health and CMV-seronegative. V and J are TRBV7-2 and TRBJ2-4; 7 bases map to TRBD1. Sequencing input: PBMCs. The DNA of the CDR3 is TGTGCCAGCAGCTTAGACAGGGGTGTTATCAAAAACATTCAGTACTTC. This sequence encodes CASSLDRGVIKNIQYF. Using reference TRBV7-2 and TRBJ2-4 for the parts outside the CDR3, the full variable domain is GAGVSQSPSNKVTEKGKDVELRCDPISGHTALYWYRQSLGQGLEFLIYFQGNSAPDKSGLPSDRFSAERTGGSVSTLTIQRTQQEDSAVYLCASSLDRGVIKNIQYFGAGTRLSVL.